This T cell receptor (beta chain) was recovered during a study of T cell responses to AZD1222 COVID-19 vaccine. Study-level findings and limits: Nearly half of spike-specific TCRs reportedly target variant regions that are unmutated in the B.1.351 and B.1.1.7 variants. Vaccine-associated CD4 TCRs spanned spike, dominant at 160-218 and 743-854.

Note on this clone: Its target is not known.

Sequenced by immunoSEQ multiplex PCR; TCRdb stores in-frame clones only, minus some. The table has 150,000 to 180,000 clones, about 92% seen once. The source of this sequence is an adult in good health. The sample in question was peripheral blood, obtained on day 0 of AZD1222 vaccination.

Here the CDR3 DNA reads TGCGCCAGCAGCTTGACACCGAACACTGAAGCTTTCTTT. It specifies CASSLTPNTEAFF. The V call is TRBV5-1, the J call TRBJ1-1; D not resolved. V lost 1 base, J lost 1 base, and 5 bases lay in between. Germline values: CDR1 SGHRS, CDR2 YFSETQ. This CDR3 has 13 residues. Filled out from reference TRBV5-1 and TRBJ1-1, the complete variable domain reads KAGVTQTPRYLIKTRGQQVTLSCSPISGHRSVSWYQQTPGQGLQFLFEYFSETQRNKGNFPGRFSGRQFSNSRSEMNVSTLELGDSALYLCASSLTPNTEAFFGQGTRLTVV.